The 9 T cell receptor beta chains below were found in one sample sequenced in a study of patients and donors after allogeneic stem cell transplantation. Via MiXCR, TCRdb re-called the RT-PCR reads, giving one row per CDR3 protein. The table has a few hundred thousand distinct CDR3 sequences, more than 35% seen once. Sequencing was carried out using blood, either unsorted or a sorted T cell fraction (not recorded which). All receptors derive from a human donor who was either an allogeneic HSCT recipient or a stem cell or donor lymphocyte infusion donor (not recorded which). It is not recorded whose cells these are; they may come from a transplant donor.

This clonotype was counted only a few times. The chain links TRBV20-1 to TRBJ1-2; the D is unclear. CDR3 length equals 16 residues. The germline V gene encodes CDR1 DFQATT and CDR2 SNEGSKA (reference sequence). Trimming took off 0 bases at V and 4 bases at J, with 18 bases between the two ends. The CDR3 DNA is TGCAGTGCTAGAGATCCCCTAAGGGCAGCATCCTATGGCTACACCTTC. Amino acids: CSARDPLRAASYGYTF.

The chain has TRBV9 and TRBJ1-5; 7 bases line up with TRBD1. Germline values: CDR1 SGDLS, CDR2 YYNGEE. The CDR3 is made up of 14 amino acids. J gave up 5 bases and V 3 bases, and 5 bases lay outside the gene matches. The CDR3 is CASSDQGGYQPQHF. CDR3 DNA sequence: TGTGCCAGCAGCGACCAGGGGGGGTATCAGCCCCAGCATTTT.

The rearrangement uses TRBV28 and TRBJ2-7; D uncertain. Looked up from germline, CDR1 is MDHEN and CDR2 is SYDVKM. The CDR3 has 11 amino acids. V was trimmed by 5 bases and J by 7 bases, leaving 9 bases between them. CDR3: CASSLPGEQYF. CDR3 nucleotides: TGTGCCAGCAGTCTTCCTGGGGAGCAGTACTTC.

This chain links TRBV6-2 or TRBV6-3 with TRBJ2-4; maybe TRBD1 (5 bases). The CDR3 contains 17 residues. Germline-derived CDR1 and CDR2 are MNHEY and SVGEGT. Trimming took off 2 bases at V and 0 bases at J, with 14 bases between the two ends. The CDR3 region is CASSYAWGHLAKNIQYF. CDR3 bases: TGTGCCAGCAGTTACGCCTGGGGCCACCTAGCCAAAAACATTCAGTACTTC.

This clonotype was recorded only once. The CDR3 DNA is TGTGCCAGCAGTGGACAATTTAGCGCTTTCTTT. Amino acids: CASSGQFSAFF. The gene calls are TRBV27 and TRBJ1-1; TRBD1 is a possible D gene (5 bases). The CDR3 has 11 residues. CDR1 MNHEY and CDR2 SMNVEV come from the germline V gene (reference sequence). The V end lost 5 bases, the J end lost 11 bases, and 12 bases lay between the germline ends.

This clonotype showed up many times. The rearrangement joins TRBV3-1 to TRBJ1-5; D uncertain. V was cut by 4 bases and J by 0 bases, with 13 bases left in between. Germline values: CDR1 LGHDT, CDR2 YNNKEL (reference sequence). The CDR3 consists of 16 residues. The CDR3: CASSLLDGHSNQPQHF. In DNA form, the CDR3 reads TGTGCCAGCAGCCTCCTGGACGGCCATAGCAATCAGCCCCAGCATTTT.

V and J are TRBV28 and TRBJ1-4; D is undetermined. Trimming stripped 8 bases from V and 4 bases from J, with 11 bases between. Germline-derived CDR1 and CDR2 are MDHEN and SYDVKM. The length of the CDR3 is 13 residues. CDR3 DNA: TGTGCCAGCGTGGGCCTAAGTAATGAAAAACTGTTTTTT. Translation: CASVGLSNEKLFF.

This rearrangement joins TRBV6-2 or TRBV6-3 to TRBJ2-4; D is unclear. The CDR3 loop spans 18 amino acids. Trimming took 6 bases from V and 0 from J, leaving 21 bases between them. Germline CDR1 MNHEY, CDR2 SVGEGT. CDR3 amino acids: CASSHAPTTPIAKNIQYF. Written as DNA, the CDR3 is TGTGCCAGCAGCCATGCCCCGACGACACCGATAGCCAAAAACATTCAGTACTTC.

This clonotype was detected only a few times. The rearrangement links TRBV5-1 to TRBJ1-4; D is perhaps TRBD1 (6 bases). From germline, CDR1 is SGHRS and CDR2 YFSETQ. The CDR3 totals 13 residues. The V end was cut by 4 bases, the J end by 7 bases, with 11 bases between. DNA of the CDR3: TGCGCCAGCAGCGGGGACATGGTTGAAAAACTGTTTTTT. It specifies CASSGDMVEKLFF.